The entry below gives a single T cell receptor beta chain sequence along with its context. Antigen unknown. J was trimmed by 2 bases and V by 3 bases; bases with no gene match: 6. Germline V lookup: CDR1 MGHRA, CDR2 YSYEKL. This CDR3 is 15 amino acids long. The data were obtained in a study of cytomegalovirus exposure and HLA in healthy donors. Vbeta (60) and Jbeta (13) primers were used in the PCR. Sequenced by immunoSEQ multiplex PCR; TCRdb stores in-frame clones only, minus some. The sample shows under 200,000 clones, over 75% of them seen only once. Study-wide findings and caveats: V- and J-gene trimming of TCR beta was linked (in a later analysis) to a missense DCLRE1C variant. Most TCR sequences were uncommon, yet certain public TCRs appeared in many donors.

This chain connects TRBV4-1 to TRBJ2-5, with 7 bases identical to TRBD1. The specimen sequenced was PBMCs. This sequence was found in a human donor in good health. CDR3 nucleotides: TGCGCCAGCAGCCAGTCACCGGGACAGCAAGAGACCCAGTACTTC. Its translation: CASSQSPGQQETQYF.